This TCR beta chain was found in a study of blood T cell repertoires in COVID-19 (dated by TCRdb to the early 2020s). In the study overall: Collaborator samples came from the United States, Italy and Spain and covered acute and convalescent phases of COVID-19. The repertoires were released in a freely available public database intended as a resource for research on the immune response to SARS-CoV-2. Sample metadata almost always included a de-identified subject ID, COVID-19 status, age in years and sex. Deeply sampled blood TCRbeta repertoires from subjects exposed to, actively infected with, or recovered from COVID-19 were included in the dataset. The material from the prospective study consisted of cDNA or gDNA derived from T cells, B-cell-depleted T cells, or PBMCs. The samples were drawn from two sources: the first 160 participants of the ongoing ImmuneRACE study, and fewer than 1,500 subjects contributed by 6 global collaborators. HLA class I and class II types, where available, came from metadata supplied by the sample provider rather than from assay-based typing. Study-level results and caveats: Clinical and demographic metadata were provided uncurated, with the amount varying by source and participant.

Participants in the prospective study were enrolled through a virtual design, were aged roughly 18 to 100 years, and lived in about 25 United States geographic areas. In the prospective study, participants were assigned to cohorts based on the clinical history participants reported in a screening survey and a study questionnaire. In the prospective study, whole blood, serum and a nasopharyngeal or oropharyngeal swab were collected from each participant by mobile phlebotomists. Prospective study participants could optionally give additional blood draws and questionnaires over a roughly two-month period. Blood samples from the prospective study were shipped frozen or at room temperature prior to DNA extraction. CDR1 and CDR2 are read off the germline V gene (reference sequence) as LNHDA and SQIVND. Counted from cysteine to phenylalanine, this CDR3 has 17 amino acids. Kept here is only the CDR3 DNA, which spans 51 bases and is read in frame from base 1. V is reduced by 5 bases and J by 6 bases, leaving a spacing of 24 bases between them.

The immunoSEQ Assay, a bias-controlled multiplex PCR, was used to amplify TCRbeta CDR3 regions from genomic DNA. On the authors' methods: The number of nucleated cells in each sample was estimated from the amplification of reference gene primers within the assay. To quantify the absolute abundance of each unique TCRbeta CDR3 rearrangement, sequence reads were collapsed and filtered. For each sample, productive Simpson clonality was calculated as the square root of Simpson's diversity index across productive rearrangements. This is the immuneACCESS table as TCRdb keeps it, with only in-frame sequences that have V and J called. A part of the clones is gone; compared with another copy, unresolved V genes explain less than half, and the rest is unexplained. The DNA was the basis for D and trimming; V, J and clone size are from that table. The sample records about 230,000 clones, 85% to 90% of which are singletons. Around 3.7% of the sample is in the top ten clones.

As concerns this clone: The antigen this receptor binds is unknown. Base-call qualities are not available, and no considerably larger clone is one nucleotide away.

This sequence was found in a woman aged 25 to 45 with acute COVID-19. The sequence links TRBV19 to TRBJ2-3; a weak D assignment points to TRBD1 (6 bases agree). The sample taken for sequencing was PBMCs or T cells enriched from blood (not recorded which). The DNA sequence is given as TGTGCCAGTAGTTTGAGTCTACAGGGCTTTCCCCGGGATACGCAGTATTTT. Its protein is CASSLSLQGFPRDTQYF.